A selection of T cell receptor beta chains follows, all from one sample in a study of a mutant IDH1 vaccine in newly diagnosed glioma. Some clones are missing from TCRdb's copy, which holds only in-frame ones; the method was immunoSEQ multiplex PCR. Among about 32,000 clones, roughly 85% were seen once, and the ten largest hold about 7%. Their antigen targets remain unknown. Source: PBMCs, taken from a glioma patient whose treatment included an IDH1 peptide vaccine. The receptors stem from a woman aged 18-29 years with glioma. The CDR3 runs from the conserved cysteine through the conserved F or W. A D gene is named only where the DNA matches it firmly.

v_call d_call cdr3_aa
TRBV28 . CASSLIGGNEQFF
TRBV6-5 . CASRQGGSGNTIYF
TRBV11-3 . CASSLDAGEVGYTF
TRBV28 TRBD1 CASSQTGGLTDTQYF
TRBV5-1 TRBD2 CASSSTSGGKNIQYF
TRBV29-1 . CSLSQIQGGGETQYF
TRBV9 . CASSLRDTKAHEQFF
TRBV23-1 . CASTPYRDTEAFF
TRBV4-3 TRBD2 CASSPTLDYSGRAPYEQYF
TRBV19 . CASRVLGGNTGELFF
TRBV5-1 . CASSLYSNGNTIYF
TRBV5-4 . CASSLADGYEQYF
TRBV5-8 . CASSYGNNQPQHF
TRBV7-2 TRBD1 CASSQDRGLYEQYF
TRBV5-4 TRBD1 CASSPWTGYEQYF
TRBV7-9 . CASSSHTGQETQYF
TRBV5-1 . CASSPGVANTGELFF
TRBV28 . CASKAGTEAFF
TRBV4-2 . CASSQGWGRYTF
TRBV28 TRBD1 CASSLYSGQGSYEQYF
TRBV6-4 TRBD2 CASSDSREANEQFF
TRBV25-1 . CASKGSQYYNEQFF
TRBV7-9 TRBD2 CASSLELAGEIF
TRBV5-4 . CASSSLGQGTGNTIYF
TRBV6-1 TRBD1 CASSRQGQGRDEQFF
TRBV29-1 . CSVRPGATDTQYF
TRBV25-1 TRBD1 CASSPGTGRNEQYF
TRBV14 . CASRAGVGRTGNYGYTF
TRBV5-4 . CASSSDGNYGYTF
TRBV7-9 TRBD2 CASSLAGGGPSYEQYF
TRBV5-6 . CASSFAGPNEKLFF
TRBV27 . CASSPGVEGVYGYTF
TRBV6-5 . CASGSAGTPQHF
TRBV25-1 . CASSVRDGSYGCTF
TRBV10-3 . CAISARANEQFF
TRBV25-1 TRBD2 CASSGPGGQETQYF
TRBV4-2 . CASSQAGGQDTQYF
TRBV19 . CASSIAGRETQYF
TRBV4-1 TRBD2 CASSQDLSGAVGELFF
TRBV7-9 . CASSSPEAIYNEQFF
TRBV28 . CASSLLGSSYNEQFF
TRBV6-1 . CASSESIGRDEKLFF
TRBV4-2 . CASSLGVWNEQFF
TRBV7-6 TRBD1 CASSSIPGQGFPSSYTF
TRBV7-9 TRBD1 CASSTDRRSGNTIYF
TRBV11-3 . CASSVTGGELFF
TRBV5-1 . CASRGGDGAFF
TRBV11-2 TRBD2 CASSFYRGGLATDTQYF
TRBV6-5 . CASSGGNTIYF
TRBV4-1 . CASSQLKGPGPYEQYF
TRBV29-1 . CSVVIGALNTGELFF
TRBV6-1 . CASSEVPRESGPTTGELFF
TRBV7-2 . CASRGNGNTIYF
TRBV9 . CASSVGGSDQPQHF
TRBV15 . CATSRERGSVSSYEQYF
TRBV27 TRBD2 CASSLGLAGGSGELFF
TRBV5-6 . CASSLGGTATFF
TRBV7-9 . CASSLSDLSLNTEAFF
TRBV19 . CASSRRQTDAYNSPLHF
TRBV19 TRBD1 CASSGSGTGAEVYGYTF